This T cell receptor beta chain was recorded in a study of T cells in localized non-small cell lung cancer. The protocol was immunoSEQ multiplex PCR, while the TCRdb copy is restricted to in-frame clones and leaves out a portion. The table lists around 5,000 clones, around 92% of them singletons, with around 3% in the top ten. V trimming: 4 bases; J trimming: 6 bases; junction bases outside the gene matches: 3. Germline-derived CDR1 and CDR2 are SGHDN and FVKESK. The CDR3 runs to 14 residues. The receptor comes from a woman aged 35-75 years with stage I lung adenocarcinoma. V gene TRBV14 combines with J gene TRBJ2-2; 9 positions match TRBD2. The source material was peripheral blood, sampled before any cancer treatment. CDR3 nucleotides: TGTGCCAGCAGCCCTAGCGGGATTGCCGGGGAGCTGTTTTTT. It specifies CASSPSGIAGELFF.